The clone carrying this T cell receptor beta chain appeared many times. Its antigen is as yet unknown. This sample is drawn from a study of T cells in Graves' hyperthyroidism and ophthalmopathy. Trimming pared 5 bases from V and 0 bases from J, leaving 14 bases between. CDR1 and CDR2 (germline): SEHNR, FQNEAQ (reference sequence). The CDR3 length is 16 residues. The hyperthyroidism was newly diagnosed and had lasted under 2 months; the patients were aged 18 to 65. On the basis of clinical symptoms, serum thyroxine and TRAb, thyroid ultrasound and orbital computed tomography, diagnoses were made. The CDR3 regions of TCR beta were amplified from RNA transcripts. The HTBI primer set served for first-round RT-PCR of the TCR CDR3. TCRdb re-derived calls from the multiplex PCR reads in MiXCR, one entry per CDR3 protein. The sample shows more than 600,000 distinct CDR3 sequences, 15% to 20% of them seen only once.

Study-wide findings and caveats: The majority of expanded thyroid clonotypes above 0.001 also appeared in blood.

Sequencing was done on a sample of blood. V is TRBV7-9 and J is TRBJ2-4, with TRBD2 as a possible D gene (6 bases). This receptor was identified in a man between 18 and 29 years old with Graves' hyperthyroidism. The CDR3 DNA reads as TGTGCCAGCAGCAGATCCGGCGGGAAAGCCAAAAACATTCAGTACTTC. Protein: CASSRSGGKAKNIQYF. Looking up the rest from reference TRBV7-9 and TRBJ2-4 gives the full variable domain: DTGVSQNPRHKITKRGQNVTFRCDPISEHNRLYWYRQTLGQGPEFLTYFQNEAQLEKSRLLSDRFSAERPKGSFSTLEIQRTEQGDSAMYLCASSRSGGKAKNIQYFGAGTRLSVL.